What follows describes a single T cell receptor beta chain. One entry per CDR3 protein, called by TCRdb with MiXCR from the RT-PCR reads. The repertoire holds under 550,000 distinct CDR3 sequences, with around 8% as singletons. The sample comes from a study of response to subunit inactivated influenza vaccine. The germline V and J ends were trimmed by 2 bases and 6 bases, with 10 bases remaining between them. Germline assignment: CDR1 SGHTA and CDR2 FQGNSA. The length of the CDR3 is 13 residues. The clonotype originates from a man between 50 and 75 years old who received an inactivated influenza vaccine. This chain uses TRBV7-2 with TRBJ1-2; D not resolved. Material: PBMCs from blood, obtained around 2 years after vaccination. Here the CDR3 reads CASSLTAANGYTF. For the CDR3, the DNA is TGTGCCAGCAGCTTAACCGCCGCGAATGGCTACACCTTC.